This T cell receptor beta chain was profiled in a study of post-analysis software for immune sequencing data. V shed 7 bases and J shed 5 bases, with 23 bases lying between them. CDR3 size: 15 residues. In germline, CDR1 is SQVTM, CDR2 ANQGSEA. Turning to this clonotype: Its antigen is still unknown.

Study observations and caveats: Higher frequency in patients than in controls was seen for roughly five TRBV segments, with TRBV5-6, TRBV5-1 and TRBV20-1 among them.

Built from TCR beta cDNA, the libraries had unique molecular identifiers in them. Via MiXCR, TCRdb re-called the PCR reads, giving one row per CDR3 protein. Here the sample spans some 690,000 distinct CDR3 sequences, 25% to 30% being singletons. Sample: blood. The receptor comes from a girl aged 10-17 years with multiple sclerosis. The rearrangement links TRBV29-1 to TRBJ1-1; perhaps TRBD1 as D (5 bases). The CDR3 here is CSARRGMWTKTEAFF. CDR3 coding DNA: TGCAGCGCACGGCGGGGGATGTGGACTAAGACTGAAGCTTTCTTT.